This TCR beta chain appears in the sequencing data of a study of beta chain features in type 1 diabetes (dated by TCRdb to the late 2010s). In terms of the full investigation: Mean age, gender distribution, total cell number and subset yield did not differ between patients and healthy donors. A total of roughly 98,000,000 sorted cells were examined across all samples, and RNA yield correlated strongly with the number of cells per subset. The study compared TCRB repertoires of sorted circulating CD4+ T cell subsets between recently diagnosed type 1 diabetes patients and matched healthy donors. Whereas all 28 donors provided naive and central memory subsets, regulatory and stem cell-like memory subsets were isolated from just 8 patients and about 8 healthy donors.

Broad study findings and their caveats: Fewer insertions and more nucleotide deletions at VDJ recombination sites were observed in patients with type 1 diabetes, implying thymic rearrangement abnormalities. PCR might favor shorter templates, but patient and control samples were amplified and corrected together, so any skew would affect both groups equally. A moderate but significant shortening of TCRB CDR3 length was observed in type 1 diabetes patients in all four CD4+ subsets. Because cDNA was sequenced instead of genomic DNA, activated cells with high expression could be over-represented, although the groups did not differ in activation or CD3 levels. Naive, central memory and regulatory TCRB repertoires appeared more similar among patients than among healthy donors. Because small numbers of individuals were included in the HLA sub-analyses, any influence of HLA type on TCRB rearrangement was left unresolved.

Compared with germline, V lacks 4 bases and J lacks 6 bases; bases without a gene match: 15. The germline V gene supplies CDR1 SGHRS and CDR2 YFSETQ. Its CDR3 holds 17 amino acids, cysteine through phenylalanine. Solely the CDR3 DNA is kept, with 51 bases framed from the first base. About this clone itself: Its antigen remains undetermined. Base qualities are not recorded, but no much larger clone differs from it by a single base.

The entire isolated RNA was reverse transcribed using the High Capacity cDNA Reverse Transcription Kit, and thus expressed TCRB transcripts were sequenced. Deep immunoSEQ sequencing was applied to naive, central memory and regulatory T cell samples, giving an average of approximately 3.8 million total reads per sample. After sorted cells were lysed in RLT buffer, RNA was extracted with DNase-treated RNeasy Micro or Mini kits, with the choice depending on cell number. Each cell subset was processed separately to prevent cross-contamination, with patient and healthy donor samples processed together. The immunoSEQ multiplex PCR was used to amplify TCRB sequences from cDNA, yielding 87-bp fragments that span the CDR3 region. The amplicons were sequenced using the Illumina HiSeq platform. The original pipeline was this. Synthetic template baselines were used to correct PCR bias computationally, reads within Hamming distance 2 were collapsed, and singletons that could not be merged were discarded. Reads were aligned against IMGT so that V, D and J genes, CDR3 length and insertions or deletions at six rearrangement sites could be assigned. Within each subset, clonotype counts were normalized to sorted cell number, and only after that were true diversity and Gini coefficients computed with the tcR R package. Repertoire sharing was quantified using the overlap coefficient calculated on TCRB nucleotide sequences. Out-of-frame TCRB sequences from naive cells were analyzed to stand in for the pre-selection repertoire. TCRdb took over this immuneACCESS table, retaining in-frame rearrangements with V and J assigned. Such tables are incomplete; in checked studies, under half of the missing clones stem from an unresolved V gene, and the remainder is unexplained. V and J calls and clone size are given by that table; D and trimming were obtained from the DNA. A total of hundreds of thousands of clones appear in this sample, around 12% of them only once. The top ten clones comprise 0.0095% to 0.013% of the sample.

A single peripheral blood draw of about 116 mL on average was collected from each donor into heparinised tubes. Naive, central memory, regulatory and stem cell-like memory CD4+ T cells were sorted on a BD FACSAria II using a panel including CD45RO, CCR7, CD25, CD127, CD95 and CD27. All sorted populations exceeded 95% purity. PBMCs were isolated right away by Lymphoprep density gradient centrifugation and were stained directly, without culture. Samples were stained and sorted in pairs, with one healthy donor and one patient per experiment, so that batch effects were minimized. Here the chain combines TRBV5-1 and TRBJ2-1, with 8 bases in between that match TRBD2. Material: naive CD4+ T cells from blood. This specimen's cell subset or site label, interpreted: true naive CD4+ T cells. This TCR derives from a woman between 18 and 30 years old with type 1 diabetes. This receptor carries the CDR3 CASSDGLAGPFGNEQFF. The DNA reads TGCGCCAGCAGCGACGGCCTAGCGGGTCCTTTCGGCAATGAGCAGTTCTTC.